This TCR beta chain was profiled in a study of T cells in tuberculosis. For the study at large: CD1B tetramers identified T cells specific for mycobacterial lipid GMM. Overall study results and limits: GEM motif frequencies gave over 55% accuracy; the GMM repertoire gave 85% to 90%.

The method was immunoSEQ multiplex PCR; TCRdb's version includes in-frame clones alone and lacks a portion of them. The sample lists some 23,000 clones, roughly nine tenths seen once, with 17% in the top ten. Details on this clone: Its antigen is undetermined.

Latent tuberculosis screening used tuberculin skin test and IGRA at entry. Each clinical donor contributed on average roughly 92,000 T cells from unsorted cryopreserved PBMC. The sample comprised PBMCs. This sequence originates from a donor aged 5-35 years with latent tuberculosis or without tuberculosis infection. Some clones in this sample may be carry-over from other donors' samples.

For the CDR3, the DNA is TGTGCCAGCAGCTTAGCAGTCTTGAGCTCCTATAATTCACCCCTCCACTTT. This translates into CASSLAVLSSYNSPLHF. J is TRBJ1-6 and V is TRBV7-9; D remains ambiguous. The CDR3 has 17 amino acids. Germline V gene data show CDR1 as SEHNR and CDR2 as FQNEAQ (reference sequence). Deletions cut 0 bases from V and 0 bases from J, with 9 bases between.